The 24 T cell receptor beta chains below were found in one sample sequenced in a study of blood T cell repertoires in COVID-19. Only in-frame clones appear in the TCRdb table, and some are missing; sequencing was by immunoSEQ multiplex PCR. Of some 220,000 clones in the sample, 86% are singletons; the top ten hold approximately 2.8%. Sequencing was performed on PBMCs or T cells enriched from blood (not recorded which). The source is a woman between 50 and 59 years old in a cohort exposed to, infected with or recovered from COVID-19 (not recorded which).

The CDR3 spells CASRGTGSSNEQFF. In DNA, the CDR3 is TGTGCCAGCAGGGGGACAGGGTCGTCCAATGAGCAGTTCTTC. The chain joins TRBV6-4 to TRBJ2-1; 9 bases are shared with TRBD1. Germline V lookup: CDR1 MRHNA, CDR2 SNTAGT. The length of the CDR3 is 14 residues. J gave up 6 bases and V 6 bases, and 6 bases lay outside the gene matches.

V usage is TRBV5-5 and J usage is TRBJ1-5; possible D gene TRBD1, 6 bases. The V gene's germline CDR1 is SGHKS and CDR2 YYEKEE (reference sequence). The CDR3 extends over 16 amino acids. V gave up 4 bases and J gave up 7 bases, with 21 bases separating them. CDR3 loop: CASSRTPQGREQPQHF. The CDR3 nucleotides read TGTGCCAGCAGCCGAACACCACAGGGTCGGGAACAGCCCCAGCATTTT. The full variable domain, rest sourced from reference TRBV5-5 and TRBJ1-5, is DAGVTQSPTHLIKTRGQQVTLRCSPISGHKSVSWYQQVLGQGPQFIFQYYEKEERGRGNFPDRFSARQFPNYSSELNVNALLLGDSALYLCASSRTPQGREQPQHFGDGTRLSIL.

The genes are TRBV28 and TRBJ1-1; D gene unclear. Trimming took off 3 bases at V and 6 bases at J, with 11 bases between the two ends. There are 13 residues in the CDR3. In germline, CDR1 is MDHEN, CDR2 SYDVKM. Written as DNA, the CDR3 is TGTGCCAGCAGTTTCCCGGGAAGGGCTGAAGCTTTCTTT. Amino acid sequence: CASSFPGRAEAFF.

V is TRBV27 and J is TRBJ1-5, with a tentative D call TRBD1 (6 bases). Germline CDR1 reads MNHEY; CDR2 reads SMNVEV (reference sequence). V was cut by 0 bases and J by 2 bases, with 14 bases left in between. CDR3 length: 17 residues. The CDR3: CASSLSPRGAGNQPQHF. The CDR3 region has the DNA TGTGCCAGCAGTTTATCTCCTCGGGGGGCCGGCAATCAGCCCCAGCATTTT.

The V gene is TRBV5-4, the J gene TRBJ1-2; 7 bases fit TRBD1. The germline gives CDR1 SGHNT, CDR2 YYREEE (reference sequence). Trimming at V came to 0 bases and at J to 0 bases, leaving 8 bases not matched to a gene. The CDR3 is 17 amino acids. CDR3 sequence (DNA): TGTGCCAGCAGCTTGGTCACGACAGGGATCCCTAACTATGGCTACACCTTC. Amino acids: CASSLVTTGIPNYGYTF.

The chain has TRBV29-1 and TRBJ2-5; TRBD1 matches 7 bases. J was trimmed by 4 bases and V by 4 bases; bases with no gene match: 6. The CDR3 extends over 13 amino acids. CDR1 and CDR2 from the germline V gene are SQVTM and ANQGSEA. The CDR3 spells CSVGQGSGETQYF. Here the CDR3 DNA reads TGCAGCGTTGGACAGGGCTCGGGAGAGACCCAGTACTTC.

The chain recombines TRBV1 with TRBJ2-3; the D call of TRBD2 is as the table states it, not checked on the DNA. TRBV1 is described as a pseudogene. There are 14 residues in the CDR3. The DNA of the CDR3 is TGCACGCTAGCGGGGGGTTCAAGCACAGATACGCAGTATTTT. The encoded protein is CTLAGGSSTDTQYF.

V is TRBV6-5 and J is TRBJ1-2; 11 bases align to TRBD1. The CDR3 has 15 residues. Unmatched junction bases numbered 8, after V lost 6 bases and J lost 5 bases. Germline CDR1 and CDR2: MNHEY and SVGAGI. The CDR3 sequence: CASRFGQGALYGYTF. CDR3 sequence (DNA): TGTGCCAGCAGATTTGGACAGGGGGCATTGTATGGCTACACCTTC.

This sequence joins TRBV4-3 and TRBJ1-1; a possible D gene is TRBD1 (6 bases). The V and J ends lost 2 bases and 1 base respectively, with 17 bases between them. The CDR3 sequence is 17 residues long. Per germline, CDR1 LGHNA and CDR2 YSLEER. CDR3 amino acids: CASSQQAGARKNTEAFF. CDR3 DNA sequence: TGCGCCAGCAGCCAACAGGCGGGGGCACGAAAGAACACTGAAGCTTTCTTT.

J is TRBJ1-6 and V is TRBV27; 8 bases match TRBD1. CDR3 size: 14 residues. V was clipped by 5 bases and J by 10 bases; unmatched bases: 7. Germline assignment: CDR1 MNHEY and CDR2 SMNVEV (reference sequence). The CDR3 region has the DNA TGTGCCAGCAGTCCGGACAGGGAGATGTCACCCCTCCACTTT. Its protein is CASSPDREMSPLHF.

This chain uses TRBV5-8 with TRBJ2-1, with 7 bases lining up with TRBD1. The germline V gene has CDR1 SGHTS and CDR2 YDEGEE. After removal of 4 bases from V and 5 bases from J, the junction contained 21 bases not matched to a gene. This CDR3 spans 19 amino acids. CDR3 protein: CASSRVWGVNRGANNEQFF. The CDR3 DNA sequence: TGTGCCAGCAGCCGGGTTTGGGGTGTTAACAGGGGAGCCAACAATGAGCAGTTCTTC.

This clone was observed a handful of times. The V call is TRBV19, the J call TRBJ1-5; 7 nucleotides line up with TRBD1. Unmatched junction bases numbered 2, after V lost 5 bases and J lost 1 base. Germline V lookup: CDR1 LNHDA, CDR2 SQIVND (reference sequence). The CDR3 contains 14 residues. CDR3 nucleotide sequence: TGTGCCAGTAGTTCGGACAGGAGCAATCAGCCCCAGCATTTT. This encodes CASSSDRSNQPQHF.

This chain uses TRBV19 with TRBJ1-3; D is perhaps TRBD1 (6 bases). The CDR3 is 18 amino acids. V lost 5 bases and J lost 1, with 21 bases in between. Germline-derived CDR1 and CDR2 are LNHDA and SQIVND (reference sequence). The DNA of the CDR3 is TGTGCCAGTAGTCAGGGGACGCGCCCAGCGGGGTCTGGAAACACCATATATTTT. This gives the protein CASSQGTRPAGSGNTIYF.

This chain joins TRBV4-3 and TRBJ1-1, with D possibly TRBD1 on 5 matching bases. V was clipped by 0 bases and J by 4 bases, with 12 bases between them. CDR1 and CDR2 from the germline V gene are LGHNA and YSLEER. The CDR3 consists of 15 residues. Here the CDR3 DNA reads TGCGCCAGCAGCCAAGAACCCAGGGCTGGCACTGAAGCTTTCTTT. It codes for CASSQEPRAGTEAFF.

The chain couples TRBV2 to TRBJ2-2; D is perhaps TRBD1 (6 bases). Germline V CDR1 and CDR2: SNHLY, FYNNEI. The CDR3 has 15 amino acids. V gave up 5 bases and J gave up 4 bases, with 14 bases separating them. The CDR3 sequence is CASSPPGAATGELFF. Written as DNA, the CDR3 is TGTGCCAGCAGTCCTCCAGGGGCTGCCACCGGGGAGCTGTTTTTT.

This clone was seen just once. The genes are TRBV5-5 and TRBJ2-1, with 9 nucleotides matching TRBD1. Per germline, CDR1 SGHKS and CDR2 YYEKEE (reference sequence). V was clipped by 2 bases and J by 3 bases; unmatched bases: 9. This CDR3 has 17 residues. CDR3 region: CASSFVPDRGFYNEQFF. In DNA, the CDR3 is TGTGCCAGCAGCTTTGTCCCGGACAGGGGTTTCTACAATGAGCAGTTCTTC.

CDR3 residues: CASSRSGTSVYEQYF. As DNA, the CDR3 is TGTGCCAGCAGCCGATCGGGGACTAGCGTATACGAGCAGTACTTC. V gene TRBV3-1 (or the pseudogene TRBV3-2) combines with J gene TRBJ2-7; 10 nucleotides agree with TRBD2. CDR3 length: 15 amino acids. Germline CDR1 is LGHDT and CDR2 is YNNKEL (reference sequence). After removal of 4 bases from V and 4 bases from J, the junction contained 7 bases not matched to a gene.

This clone was seen a single time. V usage is TRBV6-5 and J usage is TRBJ1-1; D gene ambiguous. Trimming cost V 8 bases and J 0 bases, with 13 bases left between them. The CDR3 is 14 residues long. Germline CDR1 is MNHEY and CDR2 is SVGAGI. The CDR3 nucleotides are TGTGCCAGCTTCGCACAGACCATGAACACTGAAGCTTTCTTT. The encoded protein is CASFAQTMNTEAFF.

The chain has TRBV20-1 and TRBJ2-7; 8 bases line up with TRBD2. The CDR3 covers 11 residues. Germline V gene sequence: CDR1 DFQATT, CDR2 SNEGSKA (reference sequence). After removal of 4 bases from V and 7 bases from J, the junction contained 3 bases not matched to a gene. The CDR3 nucleotides are TGCAGTGCTACCGGGAGGGGGGAGCAGTACTTC. Translated: CSATGRGEQYF.

This chain connects TRBV28 to TRBJ1-2, with D hard to call. V lost 7 bases, J lost 0 bases, and 9 bases lay in between. The CDR3 has 13 residues. The germline V gene has CDR1 MDHEN and CDR2 SYDVKM. The CDR3 bases are TGTGCCAGCATGGGTGGAGCTAACTATGGCTACACCTTC. Translated, it gives CASMGGANYGYTF.

The V call is TRBV6-5, the J call TRBJ2-1; 7 bases align to TRBD2. V lost 5 bases to trimming and J lost 2 bases; unmatched junction nucleotides: 6. CDR3 length: 15 residues. Germline CDR1 MNHEY, CDR2 SVGAGI. The CDR3 protein is CASSRLAVTYNEQFF. As DNA, the CDR3 is TGTGCCAGCAGTAGGCTAGCGGTTACCTACAATGAGCAGTTCTTC.

The chain links TRBV11-2 to TRBJ1-2; tentative D call: TRBD1 (5 bases). The CDR3 extends over 14 amino acids. Germline-derived CDR1 and CDR2 are SGHAT and FQNNGV. Between the trimmed V and J ends, which lost 3 bases and 0 bases, there was a span of 8 bases. The CDR3 nucleotides are TGTGCCAGCAGCTTGATGACAGCTAACTATGGCTACACCTTC. This codes for CASSLMTANYGYTF.

This clone was recorded a few times. The chain couples TRBV9 to TRBJ2-2; perhaps TRBD1 as D (6 bases). CDR1 and CDR2 (germline): SGDLS, YYNGEE. The CDR3 length is 14 residues. The V end lost 0 bases, the J end lost 4 bases, and 7 bases lay between the germline ends. The DNA for the CDR3 is TGTGCCAGCAGCGTAGACAGGGCCACCGGGGAGCTGTTTTTT. Translation: CASSVDRATGELFF.

The J gene is TRBJ2-3, the V gene TRBV5-1, with TRBD1 matching 10 bases. This CDR3 has 15 residues. Germline values: CDR1 SGHRS, CDR2 YFSETQ. The J segment lost 6 bases and the V segment lost 3 bases, leaving 7 bases of the junction unmatched. The DNA of the CDR3 is TGCGCCAGCAGCTCCCGGACAGGGGGGAGGGATACGCAGTATTTT. Protein: CASSSRTGGRDTQYF.